These 9 T cell receptor beta chains originate from one sample sequenced in a study of shared clonotypes between healthy human individuals. Sequenced by immunoSEQ multiplex PCR; TCRdb stores in-frame clones only, minus some. The table includes around 1.9 million clones, about 93% detected once. The naive CD8 subset, CD45RO-negative cells positively selected for CCR7, excluded terminally differentiated effector memory CD45RA+ cells. Input material: naive CD8+ T cells from PBMCs. The receptors were gathered from a man younger than 35 in good health. Some clones in this sample may be carry-over from other donors' samples.

This clone was counted between two and nine times. The J gene is TRBJ1-2, the V gene TRBV7-9, with D possibly TRBD1 on 5 matching bases. The CDR3 covers 15 residues. Germline V gene lookup returns CDR1 SEHNR and CDR2 FQNEAQ (reference sequence). V was cut by 5 bases and J by 0 bases, with 13 bases left in between. The CDR3 DNA sequence: TGTGCCAGCAGCCCACAAATGACAGCTAACTATGGCTACACCTTC. This codes for CASSPQMTANYGYTF.

The V gene is TRBV7-7, the J gene TRBJ2-1, with 10 bases aligning to TRBD2. The germline V gene has CDR1 SSHAT and CDR2 FNYEAQ (reference sequence). The CDR3 is 16 residues long. V lost 2 bases and J lost 6; bases outside the gene matches: 7. CDR3 in amino acids: CASSLRLAGDLNEQFF. DNA of the CDR3: TGTGCCAGCAGCTTACGTCTAGCGGGAGATCTCAATGAGCAGTTCTTC.

The chain couples TRBV7-9 to TRBJ2-6; D uncertain. The germline V gene has CDR1 SEHNR and CDR2 FQNEAQ (reference sequence). Trimming took 1 base from V and 0 from J, leaving 13 bases between them. The CDR3 is 18 amino acids. The CDR3 DNA follows: TGTGCCAGCAGCTTAGGTGGGGTCCTTAGCTCTGGGGCCAACGTCCTGACTTTC. This codes for CASSLGGVLSSGANVLTF.

This clone was counted once. The genes are TRBV4-1 and TRBJ2-7, with 12 bases matching TRBD2. The CDR3 contains 17 residues. V lost 3 bases, J lost 0 bases, and 6 bases stayed unmatched. CDR1 and CDR2 (germline): MGHRA, YSYEKL. CDR3 region: CASSHGTSGLSSYEQYF. In DNA form, the CDR3 reads TGCGCCAGCAGCCATGGGACTAGCGGGCTGAGCTCCTACGAGCAGTACTTC.

This chain links TRBV6-5 with TRBJ1-3; unclear D gene. This CDR3 is 13 amino acids long. Germline loops: CDR1 MNHEY, CDR2 SVGAGI. The germline V and J ends were trimmed by 10 bases and 6 bases, with 16 bases remaining between them. The CDR3 protein is CATSPTDQNTIYF. The CDR3 region has the DNA TGTGCCACAAGCCCCACAGACCAAAACACCATATATTTT.

CDR3 residues: CASSLWGTIYF. The CDR3 bases are TGTGCCAGTAGTCTCTGGGGCACCATATATTTT. The chain employs TRBV19 and TRBJ1-3; D uncertain. Germline loops: CDR1 LNHDA, CDR2 SQIVND (reference sequence). The V end was cut by 5 bases, the J end by 9 bases, with 8 bases between. The CDR3 is 11 residues long.

This clone has only a few counts. The chain employs TRBV5-1 and TRBJ1-1; 9 nucleotides line up with TRBD1. The CDR3 is 14 amino acids. Looked up from germline, CDR1 is SGHRS and CDR2 is YFSETQ. J was trimmed by 10 bases and V by 4 bases; bases with no gene match: 11. Here the CDR3 reads CASSRLPGQGSAFF. The CDR3 bases are TGCGCCAGCAGCCGTCTTCCGGGACAGGGATCAGCTTTCTTT.

This chain links TRBV7-3 with TRBJ2-5; 8 bases are a match to TRBD2. Losses at the gene ends were 3 bases for V and 4 bases for J; bases not matched to a gene: 7. This CDR3 has 15 residues. Germline V gene data show CDR1 as SGHTA and CDR2 as FQGTGA. CDR3 coding DNA: TGTGCCAGCAGCTTGGGCGCGGGAGGAATAGAGACCCAGTACTTC. Its translation: CASSLGAGGIETQYF. The whole variable domain, filled in from reference TRBV7-3 and TRBJ2-5, reads GAGVSQTPSNKVTEKGKYVELRCDPISGHTALYWYRQSLGQGPEFLIYFQGTGAADDSGLPNDRFFAVRPEGSVSTLKIQRTERGDSAVYLCASSLGAGGIETQYFGPGTRLLVL.

This clone was detected only once. This chain connects TRBV4-1 to TRBJ1-2; D is unclear. Germline V lookup: CDR1 MGHRA, CDR2 YSYEKL. CDR3 length equals 16 residues. The V gene lost 4 bases and the J gene lost 4 bases, with 19 bases spanning the gap. The CDR3 loop reads CASSPEKRAGFYGYTF. DNA for the CDR3: TGCGCCAGCAGCCCAGAAAAGCGGGCAGGCTTCTATGGCTACACCTTC.